The T cell receptor beta chain described here comes from a study of shared clonotypes between healthy human individuals. Naive CD8 populations comprised CD45RO-negative cells positively selected for CCR7, excluding terminally differentiated effector memory CD45RA+ cells. As regards this clone: The antigen is undetermined.

Trimming stripped 1 base from V and 5 bases from J, with 15 bases between. This CDR3 contains 15 residues. Germline V gene sequence: CDR1 SGHNT, CDR2 YYREEE (reference sequence). The method was immunoSEQ multiplex PCR; TCRdb's version includes in-frame clones alone and lacks a portion of them. The table has 2 million or so clones, about 95% seen once; the top ten hold 1.1%. Study results and limitations: Generation probabilities of non-shared clonotypes were lower (relative to those shared by all four donors). For naive CD4 cells, approximately 4.8% of clonotypes were shared across a handful of donors.

Sequencing input: naive CD8+ T cells sorted from blood. The receptor's source is a young man in good health. The V gene is TRBV5-4, the J gene TRBJ1-1; TRBD1 is a possible D gene (5 bases). The CDR3 DNA follows: TGTGCCAGCAGCTTGACCCCGGGGGGGGTGACTGAAGCTTTCTTT. Its translation is CASSLTPGGVTEAFF.